Following are 3 T cell receptor beta chains from one sample sequenced in a study of T cell repertoires in cytomegalovirus infection. TCRdb redid the calling of the reads with MiXCR, one entry per CDR3 protein. The data hold approximately 500,000 distinct CDR3 sequences, with around 30% observed a single time. Their specific antigens are unknown. Sequencing used cultured PBMCs, obtained from culture after CMV antigen stimulation. Source of these receptors: a human donor in good health (CMV status not recorded). Some clones in this sample may be carry-over from other donors' samples.

A few counts support this clonotype. This sequence joins TRBV6-2 or TRBV6-3 and TRBJ2-1; 9 bases match TRBD2. Losses at the gene ends were 5 bases for V and 7 bases for J; bases not matched to a gene: 12. The CDR3 sequence is 16 residues long. Germline V CDR1 and CDR2: MNHEY, SVGEGT. As DNA, the CDR3 is TGTGCCAGCAGTGCTCCTATAGCGGGAGTCTCGAATGAGCAGTTCTTC. Amino acid sequence: CASSAPIAGVSNEQFF.

This clonotype appeared a few times. This chain uses TRBV28 with TRBJ1-1; tentative D call: TRBD1 (5 bases). In germline, CDR1 is MDHEN, CDR2 SYDVKM. The CDR3 runs to 14 residues. V dropped 5 bases and J dropped 4 bases, with 14 bases sitting between them. CDR3 residues: CASSRYAGTTEAFF. Here the CDR3 DNA reads TGTGCCAGCAGTCGCTACGCAGGGACCACTGAAGCTTTCTTT.

This clonotype was seen more than once but under ten times. The chain carries TRBV10-3 and TRBJ2-1, with 9 bases identical to TRBD2. CDR1 ENHRY and CDR2 SYGVKD come from the germline V gene. This CDR3 spans 15 amino acids. V lost 6 bases and J lost 8; bases outside the gene matches: 11. The CDR3 is CAIRVGREGPDEQFF. In DNA form, the CDR3 reads TGTGCCATCAGGGTGGGGCGGGAGGGCCCCGATGAGCAGTTCTTC.